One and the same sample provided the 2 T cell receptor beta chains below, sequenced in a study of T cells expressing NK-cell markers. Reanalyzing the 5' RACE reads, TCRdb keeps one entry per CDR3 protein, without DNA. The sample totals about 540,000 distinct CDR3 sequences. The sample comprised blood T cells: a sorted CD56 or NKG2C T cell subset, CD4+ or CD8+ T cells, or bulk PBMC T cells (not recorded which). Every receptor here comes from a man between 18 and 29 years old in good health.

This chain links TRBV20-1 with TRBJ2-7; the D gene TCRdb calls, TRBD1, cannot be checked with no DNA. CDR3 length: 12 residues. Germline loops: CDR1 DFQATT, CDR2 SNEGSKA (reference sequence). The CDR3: CSATGQTYEQYF.

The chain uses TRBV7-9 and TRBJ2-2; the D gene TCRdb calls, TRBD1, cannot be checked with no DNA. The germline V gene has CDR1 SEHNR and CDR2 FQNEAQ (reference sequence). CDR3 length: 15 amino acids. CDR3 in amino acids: CASSNRDHHTGELFF.